These 12 T cell receptor beta chains originate from one sample sequenced in a study of T cell responses to AZD1222 COVID-19 vaccine. Some clones are missing from TCRdb's copy, which holds only in-frame ones; the method was immunoSEQ multiplex PCR. This sample has around 220,000 clones, with roughly 94% found just once. Sequenced here: peripheral blood, sampled 28 days after the second dose of the MenACWY control vaccine. Receptors originate from an adult who received the MenACWY meningococcal vaccine as a control.

This rearrangement joins TRBV11-2 to TRBJ2-1; 9 nucleotides align to TRBD1. V dropped 7 bases and J dropped 1; count of bases not matched to a gene: 5. The CDR3 has 15 amino acids. CDR1 and CDR2 (germline): SGHAT, FQNNGV. CDR3 nucleotides: TGTGCCAGCACAATTGGACAGGGGTCCTACAATGAGCAGTTCTTC. This encodes CASTIGQGSYNEQFF.

In nucleotides, the CDR3 is TGTGCCACCAGTGAACAGGGGGGGGACGCAGATACGCAGTATTTT. This codes for CATSEQGGDADTQYF. This chain joins TRBV24-1 and TRBJ2-3; possible D gene TRBD1, 8 bases. CDR1 KGHDR and CDR2 SFDVKD come from the germline V gene. The CDR3 extends over 15 amino acids. Trimming took 4 bases from V and 4 from J, leaving 14 bases between them.

The chain is built from TRBV6-5 and TRBJ1-5; possibly TRBD1 for D (6 bases). The CDR3 runs 14 residues. In germline, CDR1 is MNHEY, CDR2 SVGAGI. Deletions cut 4 bases from V and 5 bases from J, with 12 bases between. CDR3 sequence: CASSSGEGYQPQHF. CDR3 DNA: TGTGCCAGCAGTTCAGGGGAAGGTTATCAGCCCCAGCATTTT.

The V gene is TRBV9, the J gene TRBJ2-1, with TRBD1 identical over 10 bases. Unmatched junction bases numbered 13, after V lost 4 bases and J lost 6 bases. CDR3 size: 17 residues. The germline V gene encodes CDR1 SGDLS and CDR2 YYNGEE. This CDR3 reads CASSNTAGTGASNEQFF. CDR3 nucleotide sequence: TGTGCCAGCAGCAATACTGCCGGGACAGGGGCGTCCAATGAGCAGTTCTTC.

This clone was observed a single time. This chain joins TRBV30 and TRBJ2-3, with no clear D. V was clipped by 2 bases and J by 6 bases, with 9 bases between them. The CDR3 has 12 amino acids. CDR1 and CDR2 (germline): GTSNPN, SVGIG (reference sequence). The chain's CDR3 is CAWSSARDTQYF. The DNA of the CDR3 is TGTGCCTGGAGTTCGGCCCGGGATACGCAGTATTTT.

The V call is TRBV11-2, the J call TRBJ2-4; the match to TRBD1 covers 8 bases. Germline CDR1 is SGHAT and CDR2 is FQNNGV. The CDR3 consists of 15 residues. The junction had 4 bases not matched to a gene; V was cut back by 1 base and J by 5 bases. The CDR3 is CASSLGTGQENIQYF. CDR3 sequence (DNA): TGTGCCAGCAGCTTAGGAACGGGACAGGAAAACATTCAGTACTTC.

The chain joins TRBV7-9 to TRBJ2-3; TRBD2 aligns across 11 bases. V shed 5 bases and J 1 base; nucleotides not matched to a gene: 5. The CDR3 loop spans 16 amino acids. CDR1 and CDR2 (germline): SEHNR, FQNEAQ (reference sequence). The CDR3 sequence: CASSPLTSGGTDTQYF. The DNA of the CDR3 is TGTGCCAGCAGCCCCCTGACTAGCGGGGGCACAGATACGCAGTATTTT.

The chain recombines TRBV7-9 with TRBJ1-1; no reliable D call. Germline V gives CDR1 SEHNR, CDR2 FQNEAQ (reference sequence). This CDR3 is 12 amino acids long. V lost 5 bases to trimming and J lost 3 bases, with 7 bases between them. This chain's CDR3 is CASSPSDTEAFF. The DNA for the CDR3 is TGTGCCAGCAGCCCCTCTGACACTGAAGCTTTCTTT. The whole variable domain, filled in from reference TRBV7-9 and TRBJ1-1, reads DTGVSQNPRHKITKRGQNVTFRCDPISEHNRLYWYRQTLGQGPEFLTYFQNEAQLEKSRLLSDRFSAERPKGSFSTLEIQRTEQGDSAMYLCASSPSDTEAFFGQGTRLTVV.

The genes are TRBV28 and TRBJ2-2, with D hard to call. Germline CDR1 and CDR2: MDHEN and SYDVKM. Trimming removed 2 bases from V and 2 bases from J, with 3 bases in between. This CDR3 has 13 amino acids. The CDR3 protein is CASSLSNTGELFF. The CDR3, as DNA: TGTGCCAGCAGTTTAAGCAACACCGGGGAGCTGTTTTTT. The whole variable domain, remainder taken from reference TRBV28 and TRBJ2-2, is DVKVTQSSRYLVKRTGEKVFLECVQDMDHENMFWYRQDPGLGLRLIYFSYDVKMKEKGDIPEGYSVSREKKERFSLILESASTNQTSMYLCASSLSNTGELFFGEGSRLTVL.

This chain joins TRBV15 and TRBJ2-5; tentative D call: TRBD2 (5 bases). Per germline, CDR1 LNHNV and CDR2 YYDKDF (reference sequence). Trimming took off 4 bases at V and 5 bases at J, with 8 bases between the two ends. The CDR3 is 12 amino acids. The CDR3 bases are TGTGCCACCAGCAACTGGGAGGAGACCCAGTACTTC. This gives the protein CATSNWEETQYF. Combining the CDR3 with reference TRBV15 and TRBJ2-5 gives the whole variable domain DAMVIQNPRYQVTQFGKPVTLSCSQTLNHNVMYWYQQKSSQAPKLLFHYYDKDFNNEADTPDNFQSRRPNTSFCFLDIRSPGLGDTAMYLCATSNWEETQYFGPGTRLLVL.

The gene calls are TRBV2 and TRBJ1-5, with D uncertain. Germline V CDR1 and CDR2: SNHLY, FYNNEI. This CDR3 comprises 15 residues. The V and J ends lost 6 bases and 2 bases respectively, with 14 bases between them. CDR3 region: CASRSSGVRNQPQHF. CDR3 coding DNA: TGTGCCAGCAGATCGAGCGGGGTCCGCAATCAGCCCCAGCATTTT.

The gene calls are TRBV28 and TRBJ2-7; the match to TRBD1 covers 9 bases. The CDR3 is made up of 16 amino acids. Germline trimming cut 4 bases from V and 7 bases from J; bases unmatched to any gene: 14. The V gene's germline CDR1 is MDHEN and CDR2 SYDVKM. The CDR3 spells CASSYSPGTGMGEQYF. CDR3 DNA: TGTGCCAGCAGTTATAGCCCCGGGACAGGGATGGGGGAGCAGTACTTC.